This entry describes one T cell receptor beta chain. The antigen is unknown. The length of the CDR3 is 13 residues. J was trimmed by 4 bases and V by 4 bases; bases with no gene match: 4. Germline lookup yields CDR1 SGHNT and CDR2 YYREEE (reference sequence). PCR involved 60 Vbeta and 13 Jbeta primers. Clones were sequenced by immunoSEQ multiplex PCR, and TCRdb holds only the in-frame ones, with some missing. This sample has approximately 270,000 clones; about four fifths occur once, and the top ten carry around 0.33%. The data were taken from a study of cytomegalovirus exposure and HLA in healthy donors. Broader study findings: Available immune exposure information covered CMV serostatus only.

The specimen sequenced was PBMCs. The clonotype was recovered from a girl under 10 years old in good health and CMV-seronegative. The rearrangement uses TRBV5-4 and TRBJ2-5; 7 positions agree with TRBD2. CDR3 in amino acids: CASSLTSRETQYF. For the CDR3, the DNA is TGTGCCAGCAGCCTGACTAGCAGAGAGACCCAGTACTTC.